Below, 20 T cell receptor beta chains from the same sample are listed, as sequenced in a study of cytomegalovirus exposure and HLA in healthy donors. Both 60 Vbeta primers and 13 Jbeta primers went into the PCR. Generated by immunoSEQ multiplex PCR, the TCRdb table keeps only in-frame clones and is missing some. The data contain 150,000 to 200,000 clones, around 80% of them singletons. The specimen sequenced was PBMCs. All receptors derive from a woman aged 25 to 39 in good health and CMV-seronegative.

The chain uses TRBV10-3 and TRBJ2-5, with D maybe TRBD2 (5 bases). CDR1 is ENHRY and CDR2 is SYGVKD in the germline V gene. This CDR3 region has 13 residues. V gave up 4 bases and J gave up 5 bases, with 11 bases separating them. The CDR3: CAISVKGAETQYF. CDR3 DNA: TGTGCCATCAGTGTTAAGGGAGCGGAGACCCAGTACTTC.

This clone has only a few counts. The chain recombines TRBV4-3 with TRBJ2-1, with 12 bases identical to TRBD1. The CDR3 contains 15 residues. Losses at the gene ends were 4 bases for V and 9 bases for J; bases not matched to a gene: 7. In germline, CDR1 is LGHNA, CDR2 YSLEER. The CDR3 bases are TGCGCCAGCAGCCGCGGGACAGGGGGCGAAGTTGAGCAGTTCTTC. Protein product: CASSRGTGGEVEQFF.

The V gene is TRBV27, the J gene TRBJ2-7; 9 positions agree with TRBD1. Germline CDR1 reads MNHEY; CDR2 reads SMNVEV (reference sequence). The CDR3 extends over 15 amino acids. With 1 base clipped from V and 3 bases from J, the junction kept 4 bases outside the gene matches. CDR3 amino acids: CASSLYGTGFYEQYF. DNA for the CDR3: TGTGCCAGCAGTTTATATGGGACAGGGTTCTACGAGCAGTACTTC.

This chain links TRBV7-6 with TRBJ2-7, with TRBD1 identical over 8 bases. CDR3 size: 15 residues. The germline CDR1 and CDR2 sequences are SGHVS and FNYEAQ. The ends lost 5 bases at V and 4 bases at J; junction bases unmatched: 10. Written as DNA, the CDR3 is TGTGCCAGCAGCCCGCCCGGACAGGGCGTTTACGAGCAGTACTTC. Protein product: CASSPPGQGVYEQYF.

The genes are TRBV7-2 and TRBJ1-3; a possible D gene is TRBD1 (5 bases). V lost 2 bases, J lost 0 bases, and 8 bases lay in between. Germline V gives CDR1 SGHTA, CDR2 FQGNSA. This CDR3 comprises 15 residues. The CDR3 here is CASSLNRPSGNTIYF. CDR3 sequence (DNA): TGTGCCAGCAGCTTAAACAGGCCCTCTGGAAACACCATATATTTT.

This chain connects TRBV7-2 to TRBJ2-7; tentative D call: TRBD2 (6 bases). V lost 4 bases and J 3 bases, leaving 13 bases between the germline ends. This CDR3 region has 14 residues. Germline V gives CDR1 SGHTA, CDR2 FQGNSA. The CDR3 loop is CASSSGTGHYEQYF. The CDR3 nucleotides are TGTGCCAGCAGCTCTGGGACTGGACACTACGAGCAGTACTTC. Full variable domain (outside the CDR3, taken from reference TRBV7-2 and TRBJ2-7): GAGVSQSPSNKVTEKGKDVELRCDPISGHTALYWYRQSLGQGLEFLIYFQGNSAPDKSGLPSDRFSAERTGGSVSTLTIQRTQQEDSAVYLCASSSGTGHYEQYFGPGTRLTVT.

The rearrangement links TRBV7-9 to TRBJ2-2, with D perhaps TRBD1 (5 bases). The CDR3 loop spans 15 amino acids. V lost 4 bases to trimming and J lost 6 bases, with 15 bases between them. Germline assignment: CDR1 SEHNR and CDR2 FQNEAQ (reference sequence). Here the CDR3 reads CASSSQGFGPGELFF. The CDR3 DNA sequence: TGTGCCAGCAGCTCGCAGGGATTTGGGCCCGGGGAGCTGTTTTTT.

The CDR3 DNA reads TGCGCCAGCAGCCAAGAAAACAGGGAAGAGACCCAGTACTTC. Translating gives CASSQENREETQYF. The chain is built from TRBV4-3 and TRBJ2-5; a possible D gene is TRBD1 (6 bases). Germline V lookup: CDR1 LGHNA, CDR2 YSLEER. V was clipped by 0 bases and J by 3 bases, with 8 bases between them. This CDR3 region has 14 residues.

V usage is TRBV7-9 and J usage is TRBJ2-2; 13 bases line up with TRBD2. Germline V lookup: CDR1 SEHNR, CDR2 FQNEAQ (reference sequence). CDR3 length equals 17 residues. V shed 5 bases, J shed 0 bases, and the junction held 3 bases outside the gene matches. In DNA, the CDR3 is TGTGCCAGCAGCAAGGGACTAGCGGGAACGAACACCGGGGAGCTGTTTTTT. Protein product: CASSKGLAGTNTGELFF.

The chain's CDR3 is CASSLNTYNEQFF. The CDR3 DNA sequence: TGCGCCAGCAGCTTGAACACCTACAATGAGCAGTTCTTC. The chain recombines TRBV5-1 with TRBJ2-1; D unclear. This CDR3 contains 13 residues. Germline lookup yields CDR1 SGHRS and CDR2 YFSETQ. Deletions cut 1 base from V and 2 bases from J, with 4 bases between.

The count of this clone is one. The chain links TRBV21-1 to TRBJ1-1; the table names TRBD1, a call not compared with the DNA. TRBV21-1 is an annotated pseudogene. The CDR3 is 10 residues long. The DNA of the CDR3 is TGTGCCAGCATCACAGGGGTAGCTTTCTTT. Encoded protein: CASITGVAFF.

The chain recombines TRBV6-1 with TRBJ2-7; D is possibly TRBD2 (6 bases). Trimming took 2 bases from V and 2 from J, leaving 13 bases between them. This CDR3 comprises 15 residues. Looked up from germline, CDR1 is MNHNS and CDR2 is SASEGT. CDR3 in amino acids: CASSEWGGRTYEQYF. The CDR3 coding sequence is TGTGCCAGCAGTGAATGGGGAGGACGGACCTACGAGCAGTACTTC.

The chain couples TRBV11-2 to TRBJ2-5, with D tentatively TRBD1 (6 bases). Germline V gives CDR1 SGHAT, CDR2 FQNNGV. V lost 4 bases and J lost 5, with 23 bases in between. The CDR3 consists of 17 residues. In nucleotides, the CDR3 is TGTGCCAGCAGCTCCTCGGCGAGCAGACAGGCTTGGGAGACCCAGTACTTC. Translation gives CASSSSASRQAWETQYF.

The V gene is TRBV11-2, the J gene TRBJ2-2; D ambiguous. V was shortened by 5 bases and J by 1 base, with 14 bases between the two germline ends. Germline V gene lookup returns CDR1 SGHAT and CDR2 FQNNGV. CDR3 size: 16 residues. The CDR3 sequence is CASSPSSSRNTGELFF. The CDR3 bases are TGTGCCAGCAGCCCAAGCAGTTCTAGGAACACCGGGGAGCTGTTTTTT.

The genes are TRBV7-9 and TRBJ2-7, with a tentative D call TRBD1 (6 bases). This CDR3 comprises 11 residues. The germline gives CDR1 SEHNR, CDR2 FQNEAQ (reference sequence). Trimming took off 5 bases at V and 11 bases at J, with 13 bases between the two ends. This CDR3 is CASSTGQTEYF. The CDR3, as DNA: TGTGCCAGCAGCACTGGACAGACCGAGTACTTC.

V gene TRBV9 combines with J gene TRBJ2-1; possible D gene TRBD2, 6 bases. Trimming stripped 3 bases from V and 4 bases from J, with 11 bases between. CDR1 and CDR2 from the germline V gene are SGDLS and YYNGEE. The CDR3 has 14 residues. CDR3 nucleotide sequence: TGTGCCAGCAGCGCGGGAGCAAAATACAATGAGCAGTTCTTC. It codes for CASSAGAKYNEQFF. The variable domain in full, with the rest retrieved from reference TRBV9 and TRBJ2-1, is DSGVTQTPKHLITATGQRVTLRCSPRSGDLSVYWYQQSLDQGLQFLIQYYNGEERAKGNILERFSAQQFPDLHSELNLSSLELGDSALYFCASSAGAKYNEQFFGPGTRLTVL.

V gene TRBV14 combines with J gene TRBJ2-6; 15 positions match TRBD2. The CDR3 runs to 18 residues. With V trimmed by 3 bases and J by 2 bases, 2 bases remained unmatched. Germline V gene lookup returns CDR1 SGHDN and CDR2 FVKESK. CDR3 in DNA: TGTGCCAGCAGCCACGGACTAGCGGGAGGGACTGGGGCCAACGTCCTGACTTTC. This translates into CASSHGLAGGTGANVLTF.

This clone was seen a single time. Here the CDR3 reads CSVRNSNQPQHF. In DNA form, the CDR3 reads TGCAGCGTTCGTAATAGCAATCAGCCCCAGCATTTT. The chain has TRBV29-1 and TRBJ1-5; unclear D gene. The CDR3 extends over 12 amino acids. Per germline, CDR1 SQVTM and CDR2 ANQGSEA. V lost 5 bases and J lost 0, with 5 bases in between.

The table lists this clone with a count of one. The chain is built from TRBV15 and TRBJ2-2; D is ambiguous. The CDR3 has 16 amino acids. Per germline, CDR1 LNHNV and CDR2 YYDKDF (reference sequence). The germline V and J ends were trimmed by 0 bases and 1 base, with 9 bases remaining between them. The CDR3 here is CATSRDDGLNTGELFF. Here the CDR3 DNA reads TGTGCCACCAGCAGAGATGACGGGTTGAACACCGGGGAGCTGTTTTTT. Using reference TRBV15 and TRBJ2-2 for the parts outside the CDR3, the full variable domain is DAMVIQNPRYQVTQFGKPVTLSCSQTLNHNVMYWYQQKSSQAPKLLFHYYDKDFNNEADTPDNFQSRRPNTSFCFLDIRSPGLGDTAMYLCATSRDDGLNTGELFFGEGSRLTVL.

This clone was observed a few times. The DNA for the CDR3 is TGTGCCAGCAGCTCAGGACTAGCGGGAGTAGTGGATGAGCAGTTCTTC. This codes for CASSSGLAGVVDEQFF. V gene TRBV11-3 combines with J gene TRBJ2-1; 13 bases match TRBD2. The CDR3 totals 16 residues. V shed 4 bases, J shed 8 bases, and the junction held 8 bases outside the gene matches. Germline loops: CDR1 SGHNT, CDR2 YENEEA. The full variable domain, with the rest looked up from reference TRBV11-3 and TRBJ2-1, is EAGVVQSPRYKIIEKKQPVAFWCNPISGHNTLYWYLQNLGQGPELLIRYENEEAVDDSQLPKDRFSAERLKGVDSTLKIQPAELGDSAVYLCASSSGLAGVVDEQFFGPGTRLTVL.